This TCR beta chain was profiled in a study of human T cells and chemical hapten exposure. The overall study: The study patch tested 0.01% DPC on the upper back and read results at 6 days. Findings of the study overall: The study found expanded TCRs formed significantly more large CDR3 similarity clusters than controls.

The library put unique molecular identifiers onto individual cDNA molecules. TCRdb re-derived calls from the RACE reads in MiXCR, one entry per CDR3 protein. The sample has tens of thousands of distinct CDR3 sequences; 7.5% to 9.5% are singletons. The sample's time point: patch test 1, 2 weeks after DPC sensitization. Treatment meaning: therapeutic diphenylcyclopropenone sensitization with weekly scalp DPC. The table lists this clonotype with many counts. Its specificity is not known. With 2 bases clipped from V and 2 bases from J, the junction kept 3 bases outside the gene matches. The CDR3 spans 15 residues. In germline, CDR1 is SGHVS, CDR2 FNYEAQ.

The clonotype comes from a woman in her twenties or thirties with alopecia areata. Some clones in this sample may be carry-over from other donors' samples. This specimen consisted of whole blood, obtained in connection with sensitization to the hapten diphenylcyclopropenone (DPC). This rearrangement joins TRBV7-6 to TRBJ2-5; 9 nucleotides match TRBD2. CDR3 amino acids: CASSLRRGGQETQYF. The CDR3 nucleotides are TGTGCCAGCAGCTTAAGGCGGGGGGGTCAAGAGACCCAGTACTTC.